Presented here are 16 T cell receptor beta chains from one specimen sequenced in a study of regulatory T cells in long-lasting Graves disease. To make TCR beta libraries, researchers used iRepertoire HTBI primers and Arm-PCR of CDR3 regions. TCRdb fed the multiplex PCR reads into MiXCR, producing one record per CDR3 protein. In the table there are roughly 510,000 distinct CDR3 sequences, roughly a sixth of which are singletons. The sample's time point: newly diagnosed GD, antithyroid drugs for less than 3 months. From RNA extracted from PBMCs, the TCR library was made. These data also formed part of another study, on T cells in Graves' hyperthyroidism and ophthalmopathy.

Sequences were derived from peripheral blood mononuclear cells (PBMCs), sampled at new diagnosis, from a patient treated with antithyroid drugs. Receptor source: a young man with Graves disease.

This clonotype was seen repeatedly, ten times or more. The genes are TRBV28 and TRBJ1-5; D is possibly TRBD1 (6 bases). V was clipped by 5 bases and J by 5 bases, with 16 bases between them. Germline V lookup: CDR1 MDHEN, CDR2 SYDVKM. This CDR3 has 15 amino acids. The CDR3, as DNA: TGTGCCAGCAGTGAGGGGGGCCGGAGGGATCAGCCCCAGCATTTT. This sequence encodes CASSEGGRRDQPQHF.

There are many counts of this clonotype. The chain employs TRBV7-9 and TRBJ2-3, with 14 bases that match TRBD2. CDR3 length: 17 residues. Losses at the gene ends were 5 bases for V and 5 bases for J; bases not matched to a gene: 9. Germline CDR1 SEHNR, CDR2 FQNEAQ (reference sequence). This chain's CDR3 is CASSQLGLAGEGDTQYF. The CDR3 DNA follows: TGTGCCAGCAGCCAGTTGGGACTAGCGGGAGAGGGAGATACGCAGTATTTT.

This clonotype was detected many times. This sequence joins TRBV29-1 and TRBJ2-3; TRBD2 is a possible D gene (7 bases). The V and J ends lost 7 bases and 0 bases respectively, with 26 bases between them. Germline V CDR1 and CDR2: SQVTM, ANQGSEA. The CDR3 extends over 18 amino acids. The CDR3 DNA sequence: TGCAGCGGTGCCGGGGGGCGCGGTCACTCAACTAGCACAGATACGCAGTATTTT. This gives the protein CSGAGGRGHSTSTDTQYF.

This clonotype turned up a few times. This chain uses TRBV7-2 with TRBJ1-5; no reliable D call. The germline V gene encodes CDR1 SGHTA and CDR2 FQGNSA. The CDR3 contains 15 residues. Trimming shortened V by 0 bases and J by 4 bases, and 10 bases separated the two germline ends. The CDR3 loop reads CASSLALASNQPQHF. CDR3 nucleotides: TGTGCCAGCAGCTTAGCGTTGGCCTCGAATCAGCCCCAGCATTTT.

This clonotype was detected ten times or more. V and J are TRBV7-3 and TRBJ2-7; TRBD1 agrees at 9 bases. The ends lost 2 bases at V and 5 bases at J; junction bases unmatched: 7. CDR1 is SGHTA, CDR2 FQGTGA, per germline. This CDR3 contains 15 residues. The CDR3 sequence is CASSLGNRGLNEQYF. The CDR3 DNA sequence: TGTGCCAGCAGCTTAGGCAACAGGGGGCTTAACGAGCAGTACTTC.

There are many counts of this clonotype. The chain joins TRBV28 to TRBJ2-1, with unresolved D. The CDR3 length is 15 residues. Germline V gene lookup returns CDR1 MDHEN and CDR2 SYDVKM. V gave up 10 bases and J gave up 0 bases, with 16 bases separating them. CDR3 nucleotide sequence: TGTGCCACCACTGTGGCTCGAAGCTCCTACAATGAGCAGTTCTTC. Encoded protein: CATTVARSSYNEQFF. Based on the CDR3 plus reference TRBV28 and TRBJ2-1, the full variable domain is DVKVTQSSRYLVKRTGEKVFLECVQDMDHENMFWYRQDPGLGLRLIYFSYDVKMKEKGDIPEGYSVSREKKERFSLILESASTNQTSMYLCATTVARSSYNEQFFGPGTRLTVL.

This clonotype was counted ten times or more. The chain has TRBV20-1 and TRBJ2-3; tentatively, D is TRBD2 (5 bases). Trimming took off 6 bases at V and 2 bases at J, with 18 bases between the two ends. CDR1 is DFQATT, CDR2 SNEGSKA, per germline (reference sequence). CDR3 length: 15 amino acids. The DNA of the CDR3 is TGCAGTGCCCACAACCCGGCAGCGGTCACAGATACGCAGTATTTT. Protein product: CSAHNPAAVTDTQYF.

This clonotype came up a few times. The V gene is TRBV6-1, the J gene TRBJ1-5; D is undetermined. The CDR3 consists of 16 residues. Per germline, CDR1 MNHNS and CDR2 SASEGT. The V gene lost 6 bases and the J gene lost 0 bases, with 15 bases spanning the gap. The CDR3 DNA reads as TGTGCCAGCAGGATTCGCCAGAGTTATAGCAATCAGCCCCAGCATTTT. Translating it yields CASRIRQSYSNQPQHF.

This clonotype was seen only a few times. The rearrangement links TRBV6-2 or TRBV6-3 to TRBJ2-1; TRBD2 is a possible D gene (6 bases). Trimming took off 8 bases at V and 2 bases at J, with 16 bases between the two ends. Germline V CDR1 and CDR2: MNHEY, SVGEGT. This CDR3 comprises 15 residues. The CDR3 DNA sequence: TGTGCCAGCCACTTACAGTGGGAGGCCTACAATGAGCAGTTCTTC. Translating gives CASHLQWEAYNEQFF.

The gene calls are TRBV30 and TRBJ1-5; no firm D call. This CDR3 is built from 13 residues. Germline V lookup: CDR1 GTSNPN, CDR2 SVGIG (reference sequence). Trimming shortened V by 2 bases and J by 3 bases, and 8 bases separated the two germline ends. This CDR3 reads CAWSFQDNQPQHF. CDR3 DNA sequence: TGTGCCTGGAGTTTCCAGGACAATCAGCCCCAGCATTTT.

On this clonotype: A much larger clone sits a single nucleotide away, making a read error possible. Since the CDR3 does not end with the conserved phenylalanine or tryptophan, this likely comes from a read error. This chain joins TRBV27 and TRBJ1-1; no firm D call. Per the germline V gene, CDR1 is MNHEY and CDR2 is SMNVEV (reference sequence). Deletions cut 7 bases from V and 7 bases from J, with 10 bases between. CDR3 size: 11 residues. CDR3 sequence: CASMQVGEAFS. CDR3 bases: TGTGCCAGCATGCAGGTCGGTGAAGCTTTCTCT.

Worth noting for this clonotype: A much larger clone differs from this one at a single base, so this may be a read error. The chain uses TRBV6-1 and TRBJ1-1, with unresolved D. The CDR3 spans 13 residues. V lost 8 bases and J lost 5, with 15 bases in between. Germline CDR1 and CDR2: MNHNS and SASEGT. The CDR3 is CASEYSRGTEAFF. The CDR3 DNA sequence: TGTGCCAGCGAGTACAGCCGAGGGACTGAAGCTTTCTTT.

This clonotype has only a few counts. Since a much larger clone is just one base distant, this may be a read error. The chain links TRBV7-3 to TRBJ2-2; unclear D gene. The germline CDR1 and CDR2 sequences are SGHTA and FQGTGA. The CDR3 is 13 amino acids. CDR3 sequence (DNA): TGTGCCAGCGGCTTAATGGCGGACGGGGAGCTGTTTTTT. The encoded protein is CASGLMADGELFF.

About this clonotype itself: This may arise from a read error, as a much more abundant clone is one base away. The J gene is TRBJ2-5, the V gene TRBV29-1, with D possibly TRBD2 on 6 matching bases. This CDR3 has 13 residues. Trimming pared 7 bases from V and 7 bases from J, leaving 19 bases between. Germline loops: CDR1 SQVTM, CDR2 ANQGSEA. The CDR3, as DNA: TGCAGCGCCGGCGCGGGGAAAATAGGGACCCAGTACTTC. Its protein product is CSAGAGKIGTQYF.

This clonotype was seen at least ten times. The chain uses TRBV20-1 and TRBJ2-1; 10 nucleotides agree with TRBD2. This CDR3 comprises 18 residues. J was trimmed by 4 bases and V by 0 bases; bases with no gene match: 12. Germline V gene sequence: CDR1 DFQATT, CDR2 SNEGSKA (reference sequence). The CDR3 is CSARDETSGRPGYNEQFF. In DNA form, the CDR3 reads TGCAGTGCTAGAGATGAGACTAGCGGGCGTCCGGGGTACAATGAGCAGTTCTTC.

At least ten counts were recorded for this clonotype. The rearrangement links TRBV30 to TRBJ2-7; D is tentatively TRBD1 or TRBD2 (6 bases each). Trimming took 4 bases from V and 7 from J, leaving 14 bases between them. Germline V lookup: CDR1 GTSNPN, CDR2 SVGIG (reference sequence). This CDR3 region has 12 residues. The CDR3 DNA reads TGTGCCTGGACAGGGGCCGGGGGAGAGCAGTACTTC. Amino acids: CAWTGAGGEQYF.